These 3 T cell receptor beta chains were all obtained from the same sample, sequenced in a study of Tregs in tolerant kidney transplant recipients. Repertoires were generated with immunoSEQ multiplex PCR, while TCRdb's copy carries only in-frame clones and drops some. The table lists under 95,000 clones, approximately 90% of them singletons. Sequencing was performed on Tregs from blood, taken before the transplant. The origin of the receptors is a human donor who received a combined kidney and bone marrow transplant.

The chain joins TRBV6-6 to TRBJ2-7; 7 nucleotides match TRBD2. This CDR3 is 15 amino acids long. Germline lookup yields CDR1 MNHNY and CDR2 SVGAGI (reference sequence). The V segment lost 6 bases and the J segment 0 bases; nucleotides outside the gene matches: 8. The CDR3 coding sequence is TGTGCCAGCAGAGCTAGCGGACGGAGCTCCTACGAGCAGTACTTC. This sequence encodes CASRASGRSSYEQYF.

The sample holds one count of this clone. The chain is built from TRBV25-1 and TRBJ1-4; D is undetermined. From germline, CDR1 is MGHDK and CDR2 SYGVNS. This CDR3 is built from 11 residues. The V end was cut by 6 bases, the J end by 4 bases, with 3 bases between. The DNA for the CDR3 is TGTGCCAGCAGCCGTAATGAAAAACTGTTTTTT. This sequence encodes CASSRNEKLFF.

This clone was detected only once. The chain uses TRBV18 and TRBJ2-1; TRBD2 matches at 10 bases. Germline lookup yields CDR1 KGHSH and CDR2 LQKENI. Trimming took 3 bases from V and 9 from J; bases not matched to a gene: 11. The CDR3 covers 16 residues. The CDR3 DNA is TGTGCCAGCTCACCGGAGGGGCTAGCGGGAGCGGTTGAGCAGTTCTTC. As protein: CASSPEGLAGAVEQFF. Combining the CDR3 with reference TRBV18 and TRBJ2-1 gives the whole variable domain NAGVMQNPRHLVRRRGQEARLRCSPMKGHSHVYWYRQLPEEGLKFMVYLQKENIIDESGMPKERFSAEFPKEGPSILRIQQVVRGDSAAYFCASSPEGLAGAVEQFFGPGTRLTVL.